This T cell receptor beta chain was sequenced during a study of T cells in Graves' hyperthyroidism and ophthalmopathy. Study-wide points: Most clonotypes that expanded in the thyroid above 0.001 also showed up in blood. Stable hyperthyroidism and ophthalmopathy were separated using 13 V-J signatures. Ophthalmopathy onset followed model prediction by a median approximately six months.

This CDR3 region has 14 residues. From germline, CDR1 is SEHNR and CDR2 FQNEAQ (reference sequence). This clonotype was observed many times. Its specificity is not known. The junction shows a germline mismatch at one end, possibly a read error. TCR beta CDR3 region amplification was performed from RNA transcripts. The primer set for the first-round RT-PCR of the TCR CDR3 was HTBI. TCRdb recomputed calls from the multiplex PCR reads with MiXCR, one row per CDR3 protein. The sample has approximately 640,000 distinct CDR3 sequences, less than 45% seen once. Patients with uncontrolled infections, other autoimmune diseases, pregnancy or lactation were excluded.

The origin of this receptor is an adult man with Graves' disease, either hyperthyroidism or ophthalmopathy (not recorded which). The V call is TRBV7-9, the J call TRBJ1-4; D gene uncertain. Sequenced input: peripheral blood or thyroid tissue (not recorded which). The DNA for the CDR3 is TGCGCCAGCAGCTTGGAAGGTGGGAATGAAAAACTGTTTTTT. It codes for CASSLEGGNEKLFF. The variable domain in full, completed from reference TRBV7-9 and TRBJ1-4, reads DTGVSQNPRHKITKRGQNVTFRCDPISEHNRLYWYRQTLGQGPEFLTYFQNEAQLEKSRLLSDRFSAERPKGSFSTLEIQRTEQGDSAMYLCASSLEGGNEKLFFGSGTQLSVL.